This T cell receptor beta chain was sequenced during a study of cytomegalovirus exposure and HLA in healthy donors. Background on the study: Membership in the Caucasian-associated ancestry cluster was found for about four fifths of 300 to 400 genotyped donors.

General study findings and limits: The study carried out a later analysis of TCR beta sequences. It associated approximately 15,000 of them with specific HLA alleles at a false discovery rate of 0.05. Despite most TCR sequences being rare, some public TCRs occurred in many donors. The study dropped some indistinguishable V segments, TRBV6-2 and TRBV6-3 among them.

In the PCR, 60 Vbeta and 13 Jbeta primers were used. Measured with immunoSEQ multiplex PCR; TCRdb has only the in-frame clones, and not every one. This sample has about 140,000 clones, with almost 85% found just once. Worth noting for this clone: Its antigen is unidentified.

CDR1 is KGHSH, CDR2 LQKENI, per germline. The CDR3 covers 13 residues. The V and J ends lost 6 bases and 2 bases respectively, with 11 bases between them. The V gene is TRBV18, the J gene TRBJ2-7; D might be TRBD1 (6 bases). The sample taken for sequencing was PBMCs. This sequence originates from a man in his thirties or forties in good health and CMV-seropositive. CDR3 sequence (DNA): TGTGCCAGCTCTTCTGGACAGACCTACGAGCAGTACTTC. Amino acids: CASSSGQTYEQYF.